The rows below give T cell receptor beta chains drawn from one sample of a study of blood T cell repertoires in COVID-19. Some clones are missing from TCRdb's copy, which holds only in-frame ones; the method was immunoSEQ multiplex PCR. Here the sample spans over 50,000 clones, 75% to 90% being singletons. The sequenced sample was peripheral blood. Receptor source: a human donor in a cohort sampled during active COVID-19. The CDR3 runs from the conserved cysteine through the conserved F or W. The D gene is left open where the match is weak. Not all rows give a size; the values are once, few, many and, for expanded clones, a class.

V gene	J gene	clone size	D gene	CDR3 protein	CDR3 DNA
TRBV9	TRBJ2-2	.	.	CASSVGGNTGELFF	TGTGCCAGCAGCGTAGGAGGGAACACCGGGGAGCTGTTTTTT
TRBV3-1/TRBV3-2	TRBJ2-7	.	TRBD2	CASSQGVPDLAGGPLPHEQYF	TGTGCCAGCAGCCAAGGGGTTCCGGACCTAGCGGGGGGGCCCCTCCCCCACGAGCAGTACTTC
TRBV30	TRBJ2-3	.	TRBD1	CAWNRGLTDTQYF	TGTGCCTGGAACAGGGGGCTGACAGATACGCAGTATTTT
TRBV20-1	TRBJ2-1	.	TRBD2	CSASKVGRREREQFF	TGCAGTGCTAGTAAGGTCGGGAGGCGCGAACGAGAGCAGTTCTTC
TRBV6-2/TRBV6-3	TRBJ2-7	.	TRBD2	CASSPPAARLAVSSYEQYF	TGTGCCAGCAGTCCCCCGGCGGCCAGACTAGCGGTCAGCTCCTACGAGCAGTACTTC
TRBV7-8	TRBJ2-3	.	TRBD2	CASSLVAGGDTDTQYF	TGTGCCAGCAGCTTAGTTGCGGGGGGGGATACAGATACGCAGTATTTT
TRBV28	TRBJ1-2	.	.	CASSAGLDYGYTF	TGTGCCAGCAGTGCAGGGCTAGACTATGGCTACACCTTC
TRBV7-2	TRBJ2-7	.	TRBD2	CASSLSFDPGTSREQYF	TGTGCCAGCAGCTTAAGCTTTGATCCCGGGACTAGCCGTGAGCAGTACTTC
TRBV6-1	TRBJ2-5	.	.	CASSEWTTQETQYF	TGTGCCAGCAGTGAATGGACTACCCAAGAGACCCAGTACTTC
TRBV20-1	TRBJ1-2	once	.	CSASLTGTTGGYTF	TGCAGTGCTAGTTTAACCGGAACTACGGGTGGCTACACCTTC
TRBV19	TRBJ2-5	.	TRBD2	CASSIGWEGTQETQYF	TGTGCCAGTAGTATAGGTTGGGAGGGGACCCAAGAGACCCAGTACTTC
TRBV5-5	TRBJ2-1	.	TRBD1	CASSLVGGQGNEQFF	TGTGCCAGCAGCTTGGTAGGGGGACAGGGGAATGAGCAGTTCTTC
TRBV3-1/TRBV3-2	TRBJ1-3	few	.	CASSQDLVSGNTIYF	TGTGCCAGCAGCCAAGATCTCGTCTCTGGAAACACCATATATTTT
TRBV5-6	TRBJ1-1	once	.	CASSLGPGNTEAFF	TGTGCCAGCAGCTTGGGCCCCGGGAACACTGAAGCTTTCTTT
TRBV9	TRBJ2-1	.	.	CASSRLGSQGNNEQFF	TGTGCCAGCAGCCGGCTCGGGAGCCAGGGCAACAATGAGCAGTTCTTC
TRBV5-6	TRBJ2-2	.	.	CASSFFRDGHGELFF	TGTGCCAGCAGCTTTTTCAGGGATGGGCACGGGGAGCTGTTTTTT
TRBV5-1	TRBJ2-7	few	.	CASSIFQQDSEQYF	TGCGCCAGCAGCATATTCCAACAGGATTCCGAGCAGTACTTC
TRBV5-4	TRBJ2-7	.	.	CASSLFSAGSEQYF	TGTGCCAGCAGCTTGTTTTCGGCGGGCTCCGAGCAGTACTTC
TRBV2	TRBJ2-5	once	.	CASSYTGTAETQYF	TGTGCCAGCAGTTACACCGGGACTGCAGAGACCCAGTACTTC
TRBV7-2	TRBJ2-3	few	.	CASSSYGDTQYF	TGTGCCAGCAGCAGTTACGGAGATACGCAGTATTTT
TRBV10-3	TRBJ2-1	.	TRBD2	CAISESGAGRNEQFF	TGTGCCATCAGTGAGTCTGGAGCGGGGCGCAATGAGCAGTTCTTC
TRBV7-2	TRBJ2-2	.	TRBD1	CASSGRDRGYTGELFF	TGTGCCAGCAGCGGCCGGGACAGGGGCTACACCGGGGAGCTGTTTTTT
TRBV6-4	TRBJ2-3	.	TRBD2	CASSEIAGGADTQYF	TGTGCCAGCAGTGAAATAGCGGGGGGTGCAGATACGCAGTATTTT
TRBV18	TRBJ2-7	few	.	CASSQDSLYEQYF	TGTGCCAGCTCACAGGACAGCCTCTACGAGCAGTACTTC
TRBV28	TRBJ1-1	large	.	CASSPTSSDLNTEAFF	TGTGCCAGCAGTCCCACCTCCAGTGATTTGAACACTGAAGCTTTCTTT
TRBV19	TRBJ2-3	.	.	CASTLGARTDTQYF	TGTGCCAGTACCTTGGGGGCGCGCACAGATACGCAGTATTTT
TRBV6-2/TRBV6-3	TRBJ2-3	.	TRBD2	CASTPRQAGGTDTQYF	TGTGCCAGCACCCCTAGGCAAGCGGGGGGCACAGATACGCAGTATTTT
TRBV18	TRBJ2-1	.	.	CASSPRDTSYNEQFF	TGTGCCAGCTCACCCCGGGACACTTCCTACAATGAGCAGTTCTTC
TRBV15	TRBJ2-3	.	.	CATSRSVAGTDTQYF	TGTGCCACCAGCCGTAGCGTGGCAGGCACAGATACGCAGTATTTT
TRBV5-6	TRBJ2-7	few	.	CASSPITSSYEQYF	TGTGCCAGCAGCCCCATCACGAGCTCCTACGAGCAGTACTTC
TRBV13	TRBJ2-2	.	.	CASSLVGGELFF	TGTGCCAGCAGCTTAGTCGGCGGGGAGCTGTTTTTT
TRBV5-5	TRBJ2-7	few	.	CASSLEKAGRTYEQYF	TGTGCCAGCAGCTTGGAAAAGGCAGGGAGGACCTACGAGCAGTACTTC
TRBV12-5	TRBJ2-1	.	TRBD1	CASGSDRARNEQFF	TGTGCTAGTGGTTCTGACAGGGCCCGGAATGAGCAGTTCTTC
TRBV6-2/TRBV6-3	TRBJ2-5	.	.	CASSYSIREETQYF	TGTGCCAGCAGTTACTCGATCAGGGAAGAGACCCAGTACTTC
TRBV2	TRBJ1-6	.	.	CASSESRGRAPLHF	TGTGCCAGCAGTGAAAGCAGGGGCCGGGCACCCCTCCACTTT
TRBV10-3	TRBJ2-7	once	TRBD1	CAISHPGGQGLSEQYF	TGTGCCATCAGCCACCCTGGGGGACAGGGGTTGTCCGAGCAGTACTTC
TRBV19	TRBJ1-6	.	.	CASSNSLNNSPLHF	TGTGCCAGTAGTAACAGTTTAAATAATTCACCCCTCCACTTT
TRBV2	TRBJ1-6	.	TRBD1	CASTTGGNNSPLHF	TGTGCCAGCACCACAGGGGGCAATAATTCACCCCTCCACTTT
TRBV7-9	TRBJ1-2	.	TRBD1	CASSLQGDRVGYTF	TGTGCCAGCAGCTTACAAGGGGACAGGGTTGGCTACACCTTC
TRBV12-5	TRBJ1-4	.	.	CASGWEGNEKLFF	TGTGCTAGTGGTTGGGAGGGTAATGAAAAACTGTTTTTT
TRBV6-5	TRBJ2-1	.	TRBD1	CASRPGQGYNEQFF	TGTGCCAGCAGACCGGGACAGGGTTACAATGAGCAGTTCTTC
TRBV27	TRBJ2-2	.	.	CASSLGSGVTGELFF	TGTGCCAGCAGTTTGGGGTCAGGGGTCACCGGGGAGCTGTTTTTT
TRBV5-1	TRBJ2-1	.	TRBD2	CASRPGLAGGKSSYNEQFF	TGCGCCAGCAGGCCGGGACTAGCGGGAGGGAAGAGCTCCTACAATGAGCAGTTCTTC
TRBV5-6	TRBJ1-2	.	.	CASSLRDYGYTF	TGTGCCAGCAGCTTGCGTGACTATGGCTACACCTTC